This is a list of T cell receptor beta chains from one sample in a study of cytomegalovirus exposure and HLA in healthy donors. The protocol was immunoSEQ multiplex PCR, while the TCRdb copy is restricted to in-frame clones and leaves out a portion. The table has approximately 150,000 clones, 84% seen once; the top ten hold roughly 5.2%. Sequenced: PBMCs. The receptors stem from a girl between 10 and 17 years old in good health and CMV-seropositive. Each CDR3 is given with its conserved first and last residue. A D gene is named only where the DNA matches it firmly. The listing skips clone size in some rows; elsewhere it reads once, few, many or a size class.

cdr3_aa cdr3_nt d_call j_call clone_size v_call
CASSPAGGLTEAFF TGTGCCAGCAGTCCTGCAGGGGGCCTTACTGAAGCTTTCTTT TRBD1 TRBJ1-1 once TRBV28
CASSDVAGVPSSYNEQFF TGTGCCAGCAGTGACGTAGCGGGGGTCCCGAGCTCCTACAATGAGCAGTTCTTC TRBD2 TRBJ2-1 NA TRBV6-1
CASSRQGENTEAFF TGTGCCAGCTCGCGACAGGGGGAGAACACTGAAGCTTTCTTT TRBD1 TRBJ1-1 NA TRBV18
CASSDEILTSRYGYTF TGTGCCAGCAGTGATGAAATCCTTACATCGAGGTATGGCTACACCTTC NA TRBJ1-2 NA TRBV6-1
CASAPGDSYEQYF TGCGCCAGCGCACCAGGGGACTCCTACGAGCAGTACTTC NA TRBJ2-7 NA TRBV10-1
CASSDPQGFYGYTF TGTGCCAGCAGCGACCCCCAGGGCTTCTATGGCTACACCTTC NA TRBJ1-2 NA TRBV13
CASSLRSSAYGYTF TGTGCCAGCAGCTTACGCTCGAGTGCATATGGCTACACCTTC NA TRBJ1-2 once TRBV6-5
CASSRTGGTDTQYF TGTGCCAGCAGTAGGACAGGTGGCACAGATACGCAGTATTTT TRBD1 TRBJ2-3 NA TRBV2
CASRSAGATTGELFF TGTGCCAGCAGGTCAGCGGGGGCCACCACCGGGGAGCTGTTTTTT TRBD2 TRBJ2-2 NA TRBV13
CASSPYGTPSGASTDTQYF TGCGCCAGCAGCCCTTACGGTACACCTAGCGGAGCAAGCACAGATACGCAGTATTTT TRBD2 TRBJ2-3 once TRBV4-1
CASSYSRTGGQETQYF TGTGCCAGCAGTTACTCCAGGACAGGGGGGCAAGAGACCCAGTACTTC TRBD1 TRBJ2-5 NA TRBV6-5
CASSEGEKATGPQHF TGTGCCAGCAGTGAAGGTGAGAAGGCCACGGGGCCCCAGCATTTT NA TRBJ1-5 NA TRBV6-1
CASSVERATYNEQFF TGTGCCAGCAGCGTAGAGCGGGCCACCTACAATGAGCAGTTCTTC NA TRBJ2-1 few TRBV9
CAWSSTGGPLNSPLHF TGTGCCTGGAGTTCAACAGGGGGCCCTCTAAATTCACCCCTCCACTTT TRBD1 TRBJ1-6 NA TRBV30
CASSPRVLFEETQYF TGTGCCAGCAGTCCACGGGTACTCTTTGAAGAGACCCAGTACTTC NA TRBJ2-5 NA TRBV2
CASPVGQGDQPQHF TGTGCCAGCCCGGTGGGGCAGGGCGACCAGCCCCAGCATTTT NA TRBJ1-5 NA TRBV18
CASTPGTGDGYTF TGTGCCAGCACTCCCGGGACAGGGGACGGCTACACCTTC TRBD1 TRBJ1-2 NA TRBV6-5
CASSPRTGGGNGYTF TGTGCCAGCAGCCCCCGGACAGGAGGAGGGAATGGCTACACCTTC TRBD1 TRBJ1-2 few TRBV7-8
CASSPDRTGYHEQYF TGTGCCAGCAGCCCCGACCGGACAGGGTACCACGAGCAGTACTTC TRBD1 TRBJ2-7 NA TRBV7-9
CAWGQPNTEAFF TGTGCCTGGGGACAGCCGAACACTGAAGCTTTCTTT NA TRBJ1-1 NA TRBV30
CASSVAGDIYEQYF TGTGCCAGCAGTGTGGCAGGGGATATCTACGAGCAGTACTTC NA TRBJ2-7 few TRBV6-1
CASSVTGLYGYTF TGTGCCAGCAGTGTGACAGGGCTTTATGGCTACACCTTC TRBD1 TRBJ1-2 NA TRBV28
CSVEEWAGSGANVLTF TGCAGCGTTGAAGAATGGGCGGGCTCTGGGGCCAACGTCCTGACTTTC NA TRBJ2-6 NA TRBV29-1
CASSLAFRPDGYTF TGTGCCAGCAGCTTGGCTTTTCGTCCGGATGGCTACACCTTC NA TRBJ1-2 NA TRBV5-5
CASSRRQGPNTEAFF TGTGCCAGCAGTCGAAGACAGGGGCCGAACACTGAAGCTTTCTTT TRBD1 TRBJ1-1 NA TRBV2
CASSTGLAGTTDTQYF TGTGCCAGTAGTACGGGACTAGCGGGGACCACAGATACGCAGTATTTT TRBD2 TRBJ2-3 NA TRBV19
CASSRDNNEQFF TGCGCCAGCAGCCGCGATAACAATGAGCAGTTCTTC NA TRBJ2-1 NA TRBV4-1
CASSPTGVSNQPQHF TGTGCCAGCAGTCCGACAGGGGTAAGCAATCAGCCCCAGCATTTT TRBD1 TRBJ1-5 few TRBV6-5
CASSPPGGSNQPQHF TGTGCCAGCTCACCACCGGGGGGGAGCAATCAGCCCCAGCATTTT NA TRBJ1-5 NA TRBV18
CASSQTRNTEAFF TGTGCCAGTAGCCAAACACGCAACACTGAAGCTTTCTTT NA TRBJ1-1 NA TRBV19
CASSRGTVPRYEQYF TGTGCCAGTAGTAGGGGGACAGTTCCACGCTACGAGCAGTACTTC TRBD1 TRBJ2-7 NA TRBV19
CASSLVQKGDGETQYF TGCGCCAGCAGCTTGGTCCAGAAGGGGGACGGGGAGACCCAGTACTTC NA TRBJ2-5 NA TRBV5-1
CASSSPPGQNTEAFF TGTGCCAGCAGCTCCCCCCCGGGACAGAACACTGAAGCTTTCTTT NA TRBJ1-1 NA TRBV5-4
CASSPPTGANEQYF TGCGCCAGCAGCCCCCCGACAGGGGCAAATGAGCAGTACTTC TRBD1 TRBJ2-7 NA TRBV5-1
CASSTDRMYEQYF TGTGCCAGCAGTACCGACAGGATGTACGAGCAGTACTTC NA TRBJ2-7 NA TRBV2
CASSLSGQGFLNTEAFF TGTGCCAGCAGTTTATCGGGACAGGGTTTTCTGAACACTGAAGCTTTCTTT TRBD1 TRBJ1-1 NA TRBV28
CASSLHPRDSDLSTDTQYF TGTGCCAGCAGTCTACACCCCCGGGACTCAGACCTTAGCACAGATACGCAGTATTTT NA TRBJ2-3 NA TRBV27
CSVEASGAGTDTQYF TGCAGCGTTGAAGCCTCAGGGGCAGGGACAGATACGCAGTATTTT NA TRBJ2-3 NA TRBV29-1
CASSNLRLVGQGDGYTF TGTGCCAGCAGCAATCTAAGGCTCGTGGGACAGGGAGATGGCTACACCTTC NA TRBJ1-2 NA TRBV21-1
CASSHDLDSYSYEQYF TGTGCCAGCAGTCACGATTTGGACAGTTACTCCTACGAGCAGTACTTC NA TRBJ2-7 NA TRBV27
CATSRVSGLLGDTQYF TGTGCCACCAGCAGAGTGTCTGGACTTTTGGGGGATACGCAGTATTTT NA TRBJ2-3 NA TRBV15
CASSSTGGARNEQFF TGTGCCAGCAGCAGCACCGGGGGGGCCCGCAATGAGCAGTTCTTC TRBD2 TRBJ2-1 NA TRBV9
CARSHRGLADEAFF TGTGCCAGAAGCCACAGGGGGCTTGCGGATGAAGCTTTCTTT TRBD1 TRBJ1-1 NA TRBV5-3
CASSLEGTGWNGYTF TGTGCCAGCAGCTTGGAAGGGACAGGGTGGAACGGCTACACCTTC TRBD1 TRBJ1-2 NA TRBV11-1
CATSSRDTRNTIYF TGTGCCACCTCGTCCCGGGACACGAGAAACACCATATATTTT NA TRBJ1-3 few TRBV10-3
CASSDPGTLAYEQYF TGCGCCAGCAGTGACCCCGGGACTCTAGCCTACGAGCAGTACTTC NA TRBJ2-7 NA TRBV10-1
CASSYSNPSSYNEQFF TGTGCCAGCAGTTACTCGAATCCCAGTTCCTACAATGAGCAGTTCTTC NA TRBJ2-1 NA TRBV6-5
CASSVGDMGQPQHF TGTGCCAGCAGCGTCGGGGACATGGGACAGCCCCAGCATTTT NA TRBJ1-5 NA TRBV9
CASRLITSGNTEAFF TGTGCCAGCAGGTTAATCACTTCAGGGAACACTGAAGCTTTCTTT NA TRBJ1-1 NA TRBV9
CAWYQGVEAFF TGTGCCTGGTACCAAGGGGTTGAAGCTTTCTTT NA TRBJ1-1 NA TRBV30
CACREWDTSNYGYTF TGTGCCTGCCGCGAGTGGGACACTTCTAACTATGGCTACACCTTC NA TRBJ1-2 NA TRBV30
CASSPGQGVGGNTIYF TGTGCCAGCAGCCCAGGACAGGGGGTAGGCGGAAACACCATATATTTT TRBD1 TRBJ1-3 NA TRBV9
CASSPLGTGGNTGELFF TGTGCCAGCTCACCACTTGGGACAGGGGGCAACACCGGGGAGCTGTTTTTT TRBD1 TRBJ2-2 once TRBV18
CASSLGQGTKAFF TGTGCCAGCAGCTTGGGGCAGGGCACTAAAGCTTTCTTT NA TRBJ1-1 NA TRBV5-6
CASSADRAGNTIYF TGTGCCAGCAGCGCGGACAGGGCAGGAAACACCATATATTTT TRBD1 TRBJ1-3 NA TRBV5-4
CATVTGLMDTGELFF TGTGCCACCGTAACAGGGTTAATGGACACCGGGGAGCTGTTTTTT NA TRBJ2-2 once TRBV6-1
CASSPRGTNQPQHF TGTGCCAGCAGCCCCAGGGGGACGAATCAGCCCCAGCATTTT TRBD1 TRBJ1-5 NA TRBV5-6
CAWNVGGGEKLFF TGTGCCTGGAACGTGGGGGGAGGTGAAAAACTGTTTTTT NA TRBJ1-4 NA TRBV30
CASSLSPRQDGYTF TGTGCCAGCAGCTTGTCCCCCCGACAGGATGGCTACACCTTC NA TRBJ1-2 once TRBV5-4